This is a list of T cell receptor beta chains from one sample in a study of T cells in Graves' hyperthyroidism and ophthalmopathy. TCRdb analysed the multiplex PCR reads with MiXCR anew, one entry per CDR3 protein. This table has 500,000 to 750,000 distinct CDR3 sequences, 15% to 19% appearing once. Specimen: blood. The receptors stem from a woman under 40 with Graves' hyperthyroidism. Both conserved end residues are part of each CDR3. The D gene is left open where the match is weak. Not all rows give a size; the values are once, few, many and, for expanded clones, a class.

V gene	clone size	D gene	J gene	CDR3 protein	CDR3 DNA
TRBV5-8	NA	NA	TRBJ2-1	CASSLRRDYNNEQFF	TGTGCCAGCAGCTTGCGGAGGGATTATAACAATGAGCAGTTCTTC
TRBV10-2	few	TRBD1	TRBJ1-6	CASSEAGQGFYSPLHF	TGCGCCAGCAGTGAGGCGGGACAGGGATTTTATTCACCCCTCCACTTT
TRBV28	many	NA	TRBJ1-4	CASSVGSRFEKLFF	TGTGCCAGCAGCGTCGGGAGTCGTTTCGAAAAACTGTTTTTT
TRBV6-2/TRBV6-3	NA	NA	TRBJ1-5	CASSQISEDQPQHF	TGTGCCAGCAGTCAAATATCGGAGGATCAGCCCCAGCATTTT
TRBV3-1	few	NA	TRBJ1-5	CASGPWGPSNQPQHF	TGTGCCAGCGGGCCCTGGGGTCCTAGCAATCAGCCCCAGCATTTT
TRBV7-9	NA	TRBD1	TRBJ1-4	CASSTGDRGASEKLFF	TGTGCCAGCAGCACAGGGGACAGGGGGGCGAGTGAAAAACTGTTTTTT
TRBV6-1	NA	NA	TRBJ2-7	CASSELTRLGDEQYF	TGTGCCAGCAGTGAACTAACTCGCCTTGGGGACGAGCAGTACTTC
TRBV5-1	NA	TRBD1	TRBJ2-3	CASSPEGQGYTDTQYF	TGCGCCAGCAGCCCGGAGGGACAGGGGTACACAGATACGCAGTATTTT
TRBV7-9	many	TRBD1	TRBJ2-5	CASSPGTGARETQYF	TGTGCCAGCAGCCCGGGGACAGGGGCACGGGAGACCCAGTACTTC
TRBV6-1	many	NA	TRBJ1-5	CASSRSVNQPQHF	TGTGCCAGCAGTAGGTCGGTCAATCAGCCCCAGCATTTT
TRBV29-1	many	NA	TRBJ1-1	CSVRRQDTEAFF	TGCAGCGTGCGTCGACAGGACACTGAAGCTTTCTTT
TRBV11-1	once	NA	TRBJ2-1	CASSLFPAQKGDNEQFF	TGTGCCAGCAGCTTATTCCCCGCTCAAAAGGGGGACAATGAGCAGTTCTTC
TRBV20-1	many	NA	TRBJ1-2	CSALVRGYGYTF	TGCAGTGCTCTTGTGAGGGGCTATGGCTACACCTTC
TRBV5-1	many	NA	TRBJ2-2	CASSFTDRATGELFF	TGCGCCAGCAGCTTTACGGACCGGGCCACCGGGGAGCTGTTTTTT
TRBV27	few	NA	TRBJ2-7	CASRGIGTAVGDEQYF	TGTGCCAGCAGAGGCATCGGGACCGCTGTAGGGGACGAGCAGTACTTC
TRBV19	NA	NA	TRBJ2-4	CASSTLALDKNIQYF	TGTGCCAGTAGTACCCTAGCACTGGACAAAAACATTCAGTACTTC
TRBV18	many	NA	TRBJ1-3	CASSPPTRNTIYF	TGTGCCAGCTCACCACCAACGAGAAACACCATATATTTT
TRBV29-1	few	TRBD1	TRBJ1-2	CSVPTGWGYTF	TGCAGCGTACCGACAGGGTGGGGCTACACCTTC
TRBV12-5	many	NA	TRBJ2-1	CASGLVRYRQGVHNEQFF	TGTGCTAGTGGTTTGGTACGCTACAGGCAGGGAGTCCACAATGAGCAGTTCTTC
TRBV12-3/TRBV12-4	NA	NA	TRBJ1-2	CASSLITDYGYTF	TGTGCCAGCAGTTTAATTACAGATTATGGCTACACCTTC
TRBV12-3/TRBV12-4	many	NA	TRBJ2-3	CASSLDVPSTDTQYF	TGTGCCAGCAGTTTAGACGTGCCAAGCACAGATACGCAGTATTTT
TRBV28	many	TRBD1	TRBJ1-1	CASSTTGVTEAFF	TGTGCCAGCAGTACGACAGGGGTGACTGAAGCTTTCTTT
TRBV12-3/TRBV12-4	NA	NA	TRBJ1-3	CASGFIINTIYF	TGTGCCAGCGGTTTTATTATCAACACCATATATTTT
TRBV7-3	NA	TRBD1	TRBJ1-2	CASSLLPGTDDGYTF	TGTGCCAGCAGCTTATTGCCAGGGACAGATGATGGCTACACCTTC
TRBV3-1	NA	TRBD1	TRBJ1-2	CASSQGSGTGGYGYTF	TGTGCCAGCAGCCAAGGCTCCGGGACAGGGGGCTATGGCTACACCTTC
TRBV7-9	many	TRBD1	TRBJ2-7	CASSLPGQRYEQYF	TGTGCCAGCAGCTTACCGGGACAGAGGTACGAGCAGTACTTC
TRBV27	many	TRBD1	TRBJ1-1	CASSSDRAVNTEAFF	TGTGCCAGCAGTTCGGACAGGGCCGTGAACACTGAAGCTTTCTTT
TRBV20-1	few	NA	TRBJ2-1	CSARDRAAGSPYNEQFF	TGCAGTGCTAGAGATCGCGCTGCGGGATCTCCCTACAATGAGCAGTTCTTC